The TCR beta chain under discussion was sequenced for a study of T cell changes during pregnancy in multiple sclerosis. J lost 3 bases, V lost 2 bases, and 5 bases had no gene match. Per germline, CDR1 SGHTA and CDR2 FQGTGA. The CDR3 covers 15 residues. The data were produced by immunoSEQ multiplex PCR, yet TCRdb's version contains in-frame clones alone and is incomplete. The sample lists approximately 63,000 clones; over 90% were seen once. The V call is TRBV7-3, the J call TRBJ2-7; 9 nucleotides line up with TRBD2. The TCR was taken from a female donor with multiple sclerosis, enrolled in a pregnancy study. This material consisted of CD8+ T cells from peripheral blood mononuclear cells, taken in the third trimester of pregnancy. The CDR3 reads CASSLYAGGSYEQYF. CDR3 bases: TGTGCCAGCAGCTTATATGCGGGAGGGAGCTACGAGCAGTACTTC.